This record looks at one T cell receptor (beta chain) sequence and its context. As yet, its antigen is unknown. There were no recent acute infections or vaccinations among the donors, who were healthy HIV-negative adults. All donors were Caucasian adults living in Nashville, Tennessee. This CDR3 comprises 13 residues. Trimming removed 4 bases from V and 7 bases from J; junction bases left unmatched: 6. From germline, CDR1 is SGDLS and CDR2 YYNGEE. This sample was included in a study of shared clonotypes between healthy human individuals. Study-level findings and limits: Genetic and exposure-history diversity was limited by the small donor number.

Several immunoSEQ plates received, in even portions, the genomic DNA of each subset. The method was immunoSEQ multiplex PCR; TCRdb's version includes in-frame clones alone and lacks a portion of them. This sample has about 1.5 million clones; 95% to 99% occur once, and the top ten carry 0.45%. The source material was naive CD4+ T cells sorted from blood. Stated subset: CD45RA+ positively selected. This TCR came from a man aged 25 to 40 in good health. The V gene is TRBV9, the J gene TRBJ2-7; 9 bases align to TRBD2. The CDR3 reads CASSFMTSGEQYF. The CDR3 coding sequence is TGTGCCAGCAGCTTCATGACTAGCGGAGAGCAGTACTTC.